The 18 T cell receptor beta chains given below trace back to one sample, sequenced in a study of cytomegalovirus exposure and HLA in healthy donors. Using immunoSEQ multiplex PCR, the repertoire was profiled, and TCRdb retains in-frame clones only, with some absent. The sample includes some 310,000 clones, 88% of them seen just once. The material sequenced was PBMCs. The receptors derive from a man younger than 45 in good health and CMV-seronegative.

This clone appeared a single time. V and J are TRBV18 and TRBJ1-5, with D possibly TRBD1 on 5 matching bases. Germline loops: CDR1 KGHSH, CDR2 LQKENI. With 3 bases removed from V and 2 bases from J, the gap between germline ends came to 11 bases. The CDR3 is made up of 15 amino acids. The CDR3 loop reads CASSPDNGGNQPQHF. The CDR3 DNA is TGTGCCAGCTCACCGGACAATGGCGGCAATCAGCCCCAGCATTTT.

A single count supports this clone. This chain connects TRBV9 to TRBJ1-2; D gene unclear. V dropped 4 bases and J dropped 10 bases, with 20 bases sitting between them. CDR3 size: 14 residues. Germline V CDR1 and CDR2: SGDLS, YYNGEE. This chain's CDR3 is CASSPRRTTPDYTF. The CDR3 nucleotides read TGTGCCAGCAGCCCACGCCGCACCACCCCAGACTACACCTTC.

V gene TRBV27 combines with J gene TRBJ2-7; maybe TRBD2 (5 bases). This CDR3 is built from 14 residues. V was clipped by 4 bases and J by 1 base, with 11 bases between them. In germline, CDR1 is MNHEY, CDR2 SMNVEV (reference sequence). The CDR3 DNA is TGTGCCAGCAGTTCATACAGAGGGTCCTACGAGCAGTACTTC. Amino acid sequence: CASSSYRGSYEQYF.

This chain links TRBV6-1 with TRBJ1-6, with a tentative D call TRBD1 (6 bases). The CDR3 spans 15 residues. CDR1 MNHNS and CDR2 SASEGT come from the germline V gene. Trimming shortened V by 8 bases and J by 7 bases, and 18 bases separated the two germline ends. The CDR3 loop reads CASGPSRGNNSPLHF. The CDR3 coding sequence is TGTGCCAGCGGACCCTCCAGGGGCAACAATTCACCCCTCCACTTT.

The rearrangement joins TRBV6-1 to TRBJ1-2; D ambiguous. The CDR3 contains 14 residues. From germline, CDR1 is MNHNS and CDR2 SASEGT. Trimming removed 5 bases at V and 3 bases at J, with 13 bases between. The CDR3 sequence: CASSFGILDYGYTF. Written as DNA, the CDR3 is TGTGCCAGCAGTTTCGGGATATTGGACTATGGCTACACCTTC.

This chain joins TRBV7-2 and TRBJ2-5, with a possible D match to TRBD2 (6 bases). The length of the CDR3 is 14 residues. V gave up 5 bases and J gave up 2 bases, with 12 bases separating them. Germline V gives CDR1 SGHTA, CDR2 FQGNSA. In nucleotides, the CDR3 is TGTGCCAGCAGCGGGTCGGGGGTTCAAGAGACCCAGTACTTC. Protein sequence: CASSGSGVQETQYF.

J is TRBJ1-2 and V is TRBV4-2; 7 nucleotides align to TRBD1. The CDR3 is 17 residues long. V lost 0 bases and J lost 8; bases outside the gene matches: 15. Germline V gene lookup returns CDR1 LGHNA and CDR2 YNFKEQ. In DNA form, the CDR3 reads TGTGCCAGCAGCCAAGATTTCGGGACAGTCAGTGTAGGCGGCTACACCTTC. It is translated as CASSQDFGTVSVGGYTF.

The chain has TRBV5-6 and TRBJ1-2; D might be TRBD1 (6 bases). Trimming pared 4 bases from V and 6 bases from J, leaving 19 bases between. The CDR3 spans 15 residues. CDR1 and CDR2 from the germline V gene are SGHDT and YYEEEE. As DNA, the CDR3 is TGTGCCAGCAGCACCTGGGCCAGGACAGTAGATGGCTACACCTTC. Encoded protein: CASSTWARTVDGYTF. The variable domain in full, completed from reference TRBV5-6 and TRBJ1-2, reads DAGVTQSPTHLIKTRGQQVTLRCSPKSGHDTVSWYQQALGQGPQFIFQYYEEEERQRGNFPDRFSGHQFPNYSSELNVNALLLGDSALYLCASSTWARTVDGYTFGSGTRLTVV.

This chain uses TRBV4-3 with TRBJ1-2; D possibly corresponds to TRBD1 (5 bases). Germline V gives CDR1 LGHNA, CDR2 YSLEER. The CDR3 consists of 14 residues. Trimming left V 0 bases short and J 2 bases short, with 7 bases between. CDR3 sequence (DNA): TGCGCCAGCAGCCAAGACGGGGGAAACTATGGCTACACCTTC. Amino acids: CASSQDGGNYGYTF.

The J gene is TRBJ2-3, the V gene TRBV5-5, with 8 positions matching TRBD2. CDR3 length equals 17 residues. Germline-derived CDR1 and CDR2 are SGHKS and YYEKEE (reference sequence). Trimming took 4 bases from V and 3 from J; bases not matched to a gene: 13. CDR3 sequence reads: CASSPRNPRGGTDTQYF. The CDR3 region has the DNA TGTGCCAGCAGCCCCAGAAACCCCCGGGGGGGAACAGATACGCAGTATTTT.

The chain has TRBV11-2 and TRBJ1-2, with D maybe TRBD1 (5 bases). In germline, CDR1 is SGHAT, CDR2 FQNNGV. Trimming removed 0 bases from V and 5 bases from J, with 13 bases in between. The CDR3 sequence is 15 residues long. CDR3 coding DNA: TGTGCCAGCAGCTTAGAATACGGGGGTGGGTATGGCTACACCTTC. It encodes CASSLEYGGGYGYTF.

The genes are TRBV9 and TRBJ2-5; D possibly corresponds to TRBD1 (6 bases). The CDR3 consists of 14 residues. V was clipped by 3 bases and J by 2 bases, with 11 bases between them. The germline gives CDR1 SGDLS, CDR2 YYNGEE. The CDR3 is CASSAGQIQETQYF. In DNA form, the CDR3 reads TGTGCCAGCAGCGCTGGACAGATACAAGAGACCCAGTACTTC.

CDR3 coding DNA: TGTGCCAGCAGCTTGACGGGGAGCACTGAAGCTTTCTTT. Translated: CASSLTGSTEAFF. The chain combines TRBV5-6 with TRBJ1-1; D remains unclear. V was trimmed by 1 base and J by 4 bases, leaving 8 bases between them. CDR1 and CDR2 (germline): SGHDT, YYEEEE. The CDR3 runs to 13 residues.

The chain's CDR3 is CASSFSGGSTDTQYF. CDR3 in DNA: TGTGCCAGCAGCTTTAGCGGGGGGTCTACAGATACGCAGTATTTT. The V gene is TRBV5-4, the J gene TRBJ2-3, with 10 nucleotides matching TRBD2. V lost 2 bases, J lost 3 bases, and 3 bases stayed unmatched. The germline gives CDR1 SGHNT, CDR2 YYREEE (reference sequence). The CDR3 runs to 15 residues.

The rearrangement links TRBV27 to TRBJ2-7; tentative D call: TRBD1 (6 bases). This CDR3 region has 14 residues. Trimming pared 6 bases from V and 6 bases from J, leaving 18 bases between. CDR1 and CDR2 (germline): MNHEY, SMNVEV (reference sequence). CDR3 DNA: TGTGCCAGCAGGAGCAGGGGCGGCCCGGGCGAGCAGTACTTC. Translating it yields CASRSRGGPGEQYF.

CDR3 nucleotide sequence: TGTGCCACCAGCTGGGGACAGGGTCCCTACGAGCAGTACTTC. Translation: CATSWGQGPYEQYF. J is TRBJ2-7 and V is TRBV15; 9 positions match TRBD1. This CDR3 region has 14 residues. Germline V gives CDR1 LNHNV, CDR2 YYDKDF (reference sequence). Trimming took 5 bases from V and 2 from J; bases not matched to a gene: 4.

The V gene is TRBV6-1, the J gene TRBJ1-1; 8 nucleotides match TRBD1. The V gene end was trimmed by 7 bases and the J gene end by 1 base; junction bases not matched to a gene: 2. The CDR3 runs 13 residues. Germline V lookup: CDR1 MNHNS, CDR2 SASEGT. The CDR3: CASIDRGNTEAFF. The CDR3 coding sequence is TGTGCCAGCATTGACAGGGGGAACACTGAAGCTTTCTTT.

This clone turned up a few times. The genes are TRBV25-1 and TRBJ2-7, with unresolved D. Germline V gene lookup returns CDR1 MGHDK and CDR2 SYGVNS. The CDR3 length is 11 residues. The V gene lost 5 bases and the J gene lost 3 bases, with 5 bases spanning the gap. CDR3 loop: CASSLSYEQYF. In nucleotides, the CDR3 is TGTGCCAGCAGTCTAAGCTACGAGCAGTACTTC.